The clone carrying this T cell receptor (beta chain) was recorded many times. This sample was taken from a study of CD8+CD57+ T cells in acquired aplastic anemia. For sequencing, patients were chosen who had shown expansion of CD8+CD57+ cells by flow cytometry. The length of the CDR3 is 14 residues. The V gene lost 7 bases and the J gene lost 6 bases, with 18 bases spanning the gap. Germline V gene sequence: CDR1 SNHLY, CDR2 FYNNEI. TCR beta VDJ combinations and CDR3 sequences were profiled from genomic DNA. TCRdb reanalysed the reads using MiXCR and keeps one entry per CDR3 protein. This sample has roughly 290,000 distinct CDR3 sequences, with under 60% found just once.

This clonotype originated in a human donor with aplastic anemia. The chain carries TRBV2 and TRBJ1-2; tentative D call: TRBD1 (6 bases). Sequencing was performed on sorted CD4+, CD8+, or CD8+CD57+ T cells (not recorded which) from PBMCs. The CDR3 reads CASKTDRSGDGYTF. In DNA, the CDR3 is TGTGCCAGCAAAACCGACAGGTCCGGCGATGGCTACACCTTC. Based on the CDR3 plus reference TRBV2 and TRBJ1-2, the full variable domain is EPEVTQTPSHQVTQMGQEVILRCVPISNHLYFYWYRQILGQKVEFLVSFYNNEISEKSEIFDDQFSVERPDGSNFTLKIRSTKLEDSAMYFCASKTDRSGDGYTFGSGTRLTVV.